This T cell receptor (beta chain) appears in the sequencing data of a study of blood T cell repertoires in COVID-19. Turning to the study itself: COVID-19 samples collected from the United States, Italy and Spain covered acute and convalescent phases. Sources were T cells, B-cell-depleted T cells, or PBMCs; the material itself was cDNA or gDNA.

Per the authors' pipeline: Researchers report that nucleated cell counts were estimated from reference gene primer amplification. Libraries were prepared by immunoSEQ multiplex PCR; TCRdb keeps only in-frame clonotypes and omits some of them. D and trimming come from the DNA, and the V and J calls and clone size come from that table. Here the sample spans over 250,000 clones, 83% being singletons. This TCR derives from a woman in her forties or fifties who had recovered from COVID-19. The sample consisted of peripheral blood.

Here the CDR3 reads CASSERGGTYNEQFF. CDR3 bases: TGTGCCAGCAGTGAAAGGGGGGGGACCTACAATGAGCAGTTCTTC. V and J are TRBV2 and TRBJ2-1; perhaps TRBD2 as D (7 bases). Germline V gene sequence: CDR1 SNHLY, CDR2 FYNNEI. Trimming stripped 2 bases from V and 2 bases from J, with 10 bases between. This CDR3 is built from 15 residues.